This T cell receptor beta chain was recorded in a study of cytomegalovirus exposure and HLA in healthy donors. Comments on this clone: Its antigen is undetermined.

The PCR contained 60 Vbeta and 13 Jbeta primers. Sequenced by immunoSEQ multiplex PCR; TCRdb stores in-frame clones only, minus some. The sample records 120,000 or so clones, roughly 80% being singletons. Germline CDR1 KGHSH, CDR2 LQKENI. With 3 bases clipped from V and 8 bases from J, the junction kept 3 bases outside the gene matches. The CDR3 contains 13 residues. Study results and limitations: The later analysis indicated that the majority of CMV-associated TCR beta chains appeared HLA-restricted. Later analysis suggested links between common viral pathogens and several top significant clusters.

Sequences were obtained from PBMCs. The J gene is TRBJ1-4, the V gene TRBV18; 7 bases agree with TRBD1. The origin of this receptor is a female donor in good health and CMV-seropositive. The CDR3 region has the DNA TGTGCCAGCTCACCTACAGGGGAGGAAAAACTGTTTTTT. It translates to CASSPTGEEKLFF.